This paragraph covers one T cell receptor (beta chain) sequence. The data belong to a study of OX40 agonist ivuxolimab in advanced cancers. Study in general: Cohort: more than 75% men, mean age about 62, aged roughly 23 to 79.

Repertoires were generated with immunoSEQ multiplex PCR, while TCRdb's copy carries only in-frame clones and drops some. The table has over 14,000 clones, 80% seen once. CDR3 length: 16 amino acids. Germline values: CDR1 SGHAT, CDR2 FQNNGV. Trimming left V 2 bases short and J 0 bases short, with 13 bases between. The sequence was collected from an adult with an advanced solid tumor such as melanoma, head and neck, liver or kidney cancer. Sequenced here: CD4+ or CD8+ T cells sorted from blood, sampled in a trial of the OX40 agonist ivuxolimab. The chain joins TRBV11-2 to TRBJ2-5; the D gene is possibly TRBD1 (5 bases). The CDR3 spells CASSLRGLGYQETQYF. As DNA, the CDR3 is TGTGCCAGCAGCTTAAGGGGTTTGGGGTACCAAGAGACCCAGTACTTC.